This T cell receptor beta chain was found in a study of PD-L1 blockade in urothelial cancer. The time point here: pretreatment peripheral blood. Patients suffered from locally advanced or metastatic urothelial carcinoma. Of note for this clone: As yet, its antigen is unknown.

Profiled with immunoSEQ multiplex PCR; TCRdb holds only in-frame clones, not every one. The sample includes over 35,000 clones, just under 85% of them seen just once. The germline gives CDR1 SGHTA, CDR2 FQGNSA. V lost 5 bases, J lost 3 bases, and 14 bases lay in between. The CDR3 contains 15 residues. Whole-study findings and limits: Better survival was predicted by below-median pretreatment blood TCR clonality.

This sequence was found in a man older than 75 with urothelial cancer. The chain is built from TRBV7-2 and TRBJ2-4; D ambiguous. Sequencing used PBMCs, obtained around atezolizumab (anti-PD-L1) treatment. CDR3 in DNA: TGTGCCAGCAGCCAATCGGCAGCGAGCAAAAACATTCAGTACTTC. It specifies CASSQSAASKNIQYF. The whole variable domain, filled in from reference TRBV7-2 and TRBJ2-4, reads GAGVSQSPSNKVTEKGKDVELRCDPISGHTALYWYRQSLGQGLEFLIYFQGNSAPDKSGLPSDRFSAERTGGSVSTLTIQRTQQEDSAVYLCASSQSAASKNIQYFGAGTRLSVL.